This TCR beta chain was recovered during a study of T-cell memory formation after mild COVID-19 (dated by TCRdb to about 2021). General notes on the study: Most TCR sequence clusters were specific to one of the two donors. Two young, previously healthy adult volunteers made up the cohort, one male and one female. Longitudinal TCRalpha and TCRbeta repertoire sequencing tracked T-cell clones expanding and contracting after mild COVID-19 in two donors. Results the study describes overall, beyond this receptor: Contracting CD4+ clones were located mainly in the CM and EM memory subsets, whereas CD8+ clones were found to be enriched in EMRA. The study covered only a couple of mild cases, and larger cohorts including severe cases with pre-infection samples were considered necessary. The detection of some responding clones in pre-infection memory suggests that pre-existing cross-reactive memory T cells joined the SARS-CoV-2 response. The second-wave clones that peaked on day 37 were not confirmed to be SARS-CoV-2 specific. From day 15 to 85, contracting clones showed balanced CD4/CD8 phenotypes, whereas a second wave of clones that expanded from day 15 to 37 leaned towards CD4+.

The listed sequencing device is Illumina NovaSeq 6000. Using 5'RACE with constant-segment primers, TCRalpha and TCRbeta cDNA libraries were constructed, with sample barcodes and unique molecular identifiers added in the process. RNA was extracted from every sample with Trizol reagent. Amplification of the libraries took two PCR steps, and the second step added a second sample barcode plus Illumina TruSeq adapters. The libraries were sequenced on an Illumina NovaSeq using 2 x 150 bp paired-end reads. On the study's bioinformatics: Reads were demultiplexed and collapsed into UMI-guided consensus sequences with migec v1.2.7. Using mixcr v2.1.11, the UMI consensuses were aligned to TRA and TRB V and J templates and assembled into clonotypes. Expanded or contracted clonotypes were those called significant by both edgeR and NoisET, with noise models trained on biological replicates. For edgeR calls, a false discovery rate-adjusted p below 0.01 and a log2 fold-change threshold of 1 were applied. As an exploratory analysis of dynamics, max-normalized trajectories of the 1000 most abundant clonotypes were examined by PCA with hierarchical clustering. Each responding clone was given a CD4 or CD8 phenotype based on the CD4+ and CD8+ repertoires, which had been sequenced separately. TCRdb reran the public reads through fastp at Q25 and MiXCR, keeping productive beta chains. Each CDR3 protein gets just one entry, which takes the most common genes and DNA from the rows behind it. These V and J calls are TCRdb output, not the study's own analysis. The sample table records more than 110,000 distinct CDR3 sequences; almost 25% of these occur just once. The ten largest clonotypes hold around a quarter of the sample.

Ficoll-Paque density gradient centrifugation was used to isolate PBMCs. Inclusive of the bounding cysteine and phenylalanine, the CDR3 is 14 residues long. The CDR3 DNA has 42 bases and is translated from base 1. The V and J ends are trimmed by 1 base and 10 bases, leaving 16 bases between them. On this clonotype itself: This receptor's antigen is unknown. Base qualities are not at hand, and no much larger clone is one base apart.

This TCR was sampled from an adult woman who had mild COVID-19 (a few samples of this study predate the infection). The sample titles of this study are shuffled in the database, so cell type and time point are left out; the donor was told from shared clones. Sequencing input: PBMCs or a T cell subset sorted from them (not recorded which). The sequence joins TRBV12-3 or TRBV12-4 to TRBJ1-2; perhaps TRBD1 is the D gene, with 6 bases matching. The sequenced DNA: TGTGCCAGCAGTTTAGTCCGGGGGCGGGTACCCTACACCTTC. Protein translation: CASSLVRGRVPYTF.